A single sample is the source of the 27 T cell receptor beta chains below, sequenced in a study of cytomegalovirus exposure and HLA in healthy donors. It was with 60 Vbeta and 13 Jbeta primers that the PCR ran. Clones were read by immunoSEQ multiplex PCR, and TCRdb kept only the in-frame ones, dropping some. The sample has 120,000 to 150,000 clones; roughly 80% are singletons. The specimen sequenced was PBMCs. These receptors were taken from a woman aged 45-60 years in good health and CMV-seronegative.

The chain has TRBV29-1 and TRBJ1-3; 7 nucleotides match TRBD1. CDR1 and CDR2 (germline): SQVTM, ANQGSEA. Losses at the gene ends were 7 bases for V and 2 bases for J; bases not matched to a gene: 5. The length of the CDR3 is 13 residues. The CDR3 DNA reads as TGCAGCGCGACACAGGGGCCTGGAAACACCATATATTTT. Protein: CSATQGPGNTIYF.

The rearrangement links TRBV11-2 to TRBJ2-7; tentatively, D is TRBD1 (5 bases). Trimming took off 3 bases at V and 5 bases at J, with 20 bases between the two ends. The CDR3 runs to 16 residues. The germline V gene has CDR1 SGHAT and CDR2 FQNNGV. CDR3 bases: TGTGCCAGCAGCTTGCTCAAGGGGTTTGGTTCCAACGAGCAGTACTTC. Encoded protein: CASSLLKGFGSNEQYF.

The chain has TRBV19 and TRBJ2-2; TRBD2 aligns across 8 bases. Germline V CDR1 and CDR2: LNHDA, SQIVND (reference sequence). Trimming at V came to 1 base and at J to 0 bases, leaving 10 bases not matched to a gene. CDR3 size: 19 residues. CDR3 sequence reads: CASSIGRGRGASNTGELFF. DNA of the CDR3: TGTGCCAGTAGTATAGGCCGGGGGCGGGGGGCCTCGAACACCGGGGAGCTGTTTTTT.

V gene TRBV11-2 combines with J gene TRBJ2-1, with D perhaps matching TRBD2 (6 bases). The CDR3 loop spans 16 amino acids. CDR1 and CDR2 (germline): SGHAT, FQNNGV. V dropped 2 bases and J dropped 7 bases, with 18 bases sitting between them. CDR3 coding DNA: TGTGCCAGCAGCTTACATGGGGTTGGAGGGGCGAATGAGCAGTTCTTC. Protein sequence: CASSLHGVGGANEQFF.

J is TRBJ2-7 and V is TRBV4-3; a possible D gene is TRBD1 (6 bases). Trimming stripped 1 base from V and 0 bases from J, with 10 bases between. This CDR3 contains 15 residues. Germline V lookup: CDR1 LGHNA, CDR2 YSLEER. CDR3 sequence: CASSQARDISYEQYF. Written as DNA, the CDR3 is TGCGCCAGCAGCCAAGCTCGGGACATCTCCTACGAGCAGTACTTC.

This sequence joins TRBV6-5 and TRBJ1-2, with D perhaps TRBD1 (6 bases). Germline V gives CDR1 MNHEY, CDR2 SVGAGI. This CDR3 has 14 residues. The ends were cut back, 5 bases at V and 4 bases at J, with 14 bases in the middle. The CDR3 loop is CASSRPGTSYGYTF. CDR3 bases: TGTGCCAGCAGTCGGCCTGGGACAAGCTATGGCTACACCTTC.

This chain uses TRBV6-5 with TRBJ1-2; 11 nucleotides agree with TRBD1. The CDR3 is made up of 15 amino acids. Trimming at V came to 4 bases and at J to 8 bases, leaving 9 bases not matched to a gene. From germline, CDR1 is MNHEY and CDR2 SVGAGI. DNA of the CDR3: TGTGCCAGCAGTTTGACCGGACAGGGGGCCGGCGGCTACACCTTC. Its translation: CASSLTGQGAGGYTF.

The rearrangement joins TRBV4-3 to TRBJ1-1; perhaps TRBD1 as D (5 bases). Germline V gene lookup returns CDR1 LGHNA and CDR2 YSLEER. This CDR3 spans 14 amino acids. V shed 4 bases and J shed 5 bases, with 14 bases lying between them. CDR3 sequence reads: CASSPRQGGTEAFF. The CDR3 DNA reads TGCGCCAGCAGCCCCAGGCAGGGAGGGACTGAAGCTTTCTTT.

The rearrangement links TRBV11-3 to TRBJ2-2, with D uncertain. V was cut by 5 bases and J by 0 bases, with 7 bases left in between. The CDR3 is 14 amino acids. Germline CDR1 and CDR2: SGHNT and YENEEA. The CDR3 sequence is CASSPRANTGELFF. The CDR3 DNA follows: TGTGCCAGCAGCCCCCGGGCGAACACCGGGGAGCTGTTTTTT.

This sequence joins TRBV6-4 and TRBJ2-5; D remains unclear. Per the germline V gene, CDR1 is MRHNA and CDR2 is SNTAGT. The V end was cut by 6 bases, the J end by 1 base, with 9 bases between. There are 13 residues in the CDR3. The CDR3 region is CASSANAQETQYF. The CDR3 DNA is TGTGCCAGCAGCGCGAACGCCCAAGAGACCCAGTACTTC.

Concerning this clone: At one end, the junction sequence differs from germline, possibly due to a read error. The chain combines TRBV7-9 with TRBJ1-1; D gene ambiguous. Germline CDR1 SEHNR, CDR2 FQNEAQ (reference sequence). The CDR3 length is 12 residues. The CDR3 DNA reads TGTTCCAGCAGCTTATTAAACACTGAAGCTTTCTTT. This gives the protein CSSSLLNTEAFF.

In its sample, this clone was seen a few times. CDR3 in DNA: TGTGCCTGCTTAGAGGGAAGCTCTGGAAACACCATATATTTT. This encodes CACLEGSSGNTIYF. V and J are TRBV30 and TRBJ1-3; D is unresolved. The CDR3 is 14 amino acids. Germline V gene data show CDR1 as GTSNPN and CDR2 as SVGIG (reference sequence). V lost 6 bases and J 0 bases, leaving 12 bases between the germline ends. The entire variable domain, with the rest obtained from reference TRBV30 and TRBJ1-3, is as follows: SQTIHQWPATLVQPVGSPLSLECTVEGTSNPNLYWYRQAAGRGLQLLFYSVGIGQISSEVPQNLSASRPQDRQFILSSKKLLLSDSGFYLCACLEGSSGNTIYFGEGSWLTVV.

The sample holds one count of this clone. CDR3 sequence (DNA): TGTGCCAGCAGTGAAGTGAGGGGGAGGAACACCGGGGAGCTGTTTTTT. As protein: CASSEVRGRNTGELFF. The V gene is TRBV6-1, the J gene TRBJ2-2, with D possibly being TRBD1 (6 bases). CDR3 length: 16 amino acids. Trimming took off 1 base at V and 1 base at J, with 10 bases between the two ends. Germline-derived CDR1 and CDR2 are MNHNS and SASEGT.

The chain combines TRBV18 with TRBJ2-7; D possibly corresponds to TRBD1 (6 bases). V lost 0 bases and J 0 bases, leaving 15 bases between the germline ends. The germline gives CDR1 KGHSH, CDR2 LQKENI. CDR3 size: 17 residues. The CDR3 is CASSPPSPRQASYEQYF. Written as DNA, the CDR3 is TGTGCCAGCTCACCACCTTCACCAAGACAGGCCTCCTACGAGCAGTACTTC. The full variable domain, rest sourced from reference TRBV18 and TRBJ2-7, is NAGVMQNPRHLVRRRGQEARLRCSPMKGHSHVYWYRQLPEEGLKFMVYLQKENIIDESGMPKERFSAEFPKEGPSILRIQQVVRGDSAAYFCASSPPSPRQASYEQYFGPGTRLTVT.

The J gene is TRBJ2-5, the V gene TRBV5-6, with 11 nucleotides matching TRBD1. The J call is in doubt because the DNA end fits TRBJ2-7 better. Germline-derived CDR1 and CDR2 are SGHDT and YYEEEE. The CDR3 is 14 amino acids. The DNA of the CDR3 is TGTGCCAGCAGCTTTGGACAGGGGGCTCTCGAGCAGTACTTC. Translation: CASSFGQGALEQYF.

V usage is TRBV7-9 and J usage is TRBJ1-2; possibly TRBD1 for D (6 bases). V lost 5 bases to trimming and J lost 0 bases, with 19 bases between them. CDR3 length: 17 amino acids. Germline V gene lookup returns CDR1 SEHNR and CDR2 FQNEAQ (reference sequence). The CDR3 reads CASSPWTAQKPNYGYTF. As DNA, the CDR3 is TGTGCCAGCAGCCCATGGACAGCCCAGAAGCCTAACTATGGCTACACCTTC.

V and J are TRBV7-9 and TRBJ1-4; a weak D match, TRBD1 (6 bases). V was clipped by 5 bases and J by 7 bases, with 14 bases between them. Germline values: CDR1 SEHNR, CDR2 FQNEAQ (reference sequence). The CDR3 runs 14 residues. The CDR3 loop reads CASSPPTDSEKLFF. CDR3 bases: TGTGCCAGCAGCCCCCCGACGGACAGTGAAAAACTGTTTTTT. Full variable domain (rest looked up from reference TRBV7-9 and TRBJ1-4): DTGVSQNPRHKITKRGQNVTFRCDPISEHNRLYWYRQTLGQGPEFLTYFQNEAQLEKSRLLSDRFSAERPKGSFSTLEIQRTEQGDSAMYLCASSPPTDSEKLFFGSGTQLSVL.

V and J are TRBV5-1 and TRBJ2-1; TRBD2 is a possible D gene (5 bases). The CDR3 is 15 residues long. The ends were cut back, 3 bases at V and 7 bases at J, with 17 bases in the middle. Germline-derived CDR1 and CDR2 are SGHRS and YFSETQ. CDR3 DNA: TGCGCCAGCAGCTCCGGACTGTTACGTAGGAATGAGCAGTTCTTC. As protein: CASSSGLLRRNEQFF.

The chain combines TRBV4-3 with TRBJ2-7; 7 bases map to TRBD2. The CDR3 is 17 residues long. With 0 bases clipped from V and 2 bases from J, the junction kept 10 bases outside the gene matches. Germline assignment: CDR1 LGHNA and CDR2 YSLEER. The DNA for the CDR3 is TGCGCCAGCAGCCAAGAAAAGAACAGCGGGGATCCCTACGAGCAGTACTTC. This encodes CASSQEKNSGDPYEQYF.

The rearrangement uses TRBV5-1 and TRBJ1-1, with 11 bases matching TRBD1. CDR1 and CDR2 from the germline V gene are SGHRS and YFSETQ. This CDR3 spans 14 amino acids. V lost 3 bases, J lost 4 bases, and 2 bases stayed unmatched. The CDR3 loop is CASSWGQGGTEAFF. Written as DNA, the CDR3 is TGCGCCAGCAGCTGGGGACAGGGGGGCACTGAAGCTTTCTTT.

This chain links TRBV6-5 with TRBJ1-6; perhaps TRBD1 as D (6 bases). The CDR3 loop spans 14 amino acids. Germline V gene sequence: CDR1 MNHEY, CDR2 SVGAGI. V was trimmed by 9 bases and J by 11 bases, leaving 20 bases between them. The CDR3 loop is CASSPDRTLTPLHF. The CDR3 DNA sequence: TGTGCCAGTTCCCCTGACAGGACCCTTACACCCCTCCACTTT.

This clone was picked up one time. The chain employs TRBV29-1 and TRBJ2-7, with D perhaps TRBD2 (6 bases). Germline assignment: CDR1 SQVTM and CDR2 ANQGSEA. Deletions cut 4 bases from V and 0 bases from J, with 10 bases between. The CDR3 covers 13 residues. The CDR3 loop reads CSVVRESSYEQYF. The CDR3 bases are TGCAGCGTTGTGCGGGAATCCTCCTACGAGCAGTACTTC.

V and J are TRBV27 and TRBJ2-7, with 7 bases matching TRBD1. Germline V CDR1 and CDR2: MNHEY, SMNVEV (reference sequence). This CDR3 is 15 amino acids long. Trimming removed 3 bases from V and 4 bases from J; junction bases left unmatched: 9. CDR3 nucleotides: TGTGCCAGCAGTTTTGGGGCCCCCAGGGGGTACGAGCAGTACTTC. The encoded protein is CASSFGAPRGYEQYF.

The rearrangement uses TRBV25-1 and TRBJ2-3; no clear D. Germline V gene sequence: CDR1 MGHDK, CDR2 SYGVNS. This CDR3 region has 14 residues. The V end lost 2 bases, the J end lost 2 bases, and 8 bases lay between the germline ends. The CDR3 spells CASSEHSLTDTQYF. CDR3 coding DNA: TGTGCCAGCAGTGAACACAGCCTCACAGATACGCAGTATTTT.

The V and J genes are TRBV5-4 and TRBJ2-3, with a tentative D call TRBD1 (6 bases). Germline CDR1 is SGHNT and CDR2 is YYREEE (reference sequence). V lost 3 bases, J lost 2 bases, and 10 bases lay in between. This CDR3 spans 14 amino acids. The CDR3 region has the DNA TGTGCCAGCAGCTCAGAGGGGGTCACAGATACGCAGTATTTT. Translation gives CASSSEGVTDTQYF.

The V gene is TRBV5-1, the J gene TRBJ1-1; no reliable D call. The CDR3 is 14 residues long. The germline CDR1 and CDR2 sequences are SGHRS and YFSETQ. V lost 4 bases, J lost 1 base, and 11 bases lay in between. CDR3 DNA sequence: TGCGCCAGCAGCGAAGGACGGGAGAACACTGAAGCTTTCTTT. Its protein is CASSEGRENTEAFF.

The chain combines TRBV4-2 with TRBJ1-3; possibly TRBD1 for D (5 bases). V was cut by 0 bases and J by 0 bases, with 12 bases left in between. The CDR3 runs 17 residues. CDR1 LGHNA and CDR2 YNFKEQ come from the germline V gene. Here the CDR3 DNA reads TGTGCCAGCAGCCAAGACGCGACAGTCTTCTCTGGAAACACCATATATTTT. It yields the protein CASSQDATVFSGNTIYF.